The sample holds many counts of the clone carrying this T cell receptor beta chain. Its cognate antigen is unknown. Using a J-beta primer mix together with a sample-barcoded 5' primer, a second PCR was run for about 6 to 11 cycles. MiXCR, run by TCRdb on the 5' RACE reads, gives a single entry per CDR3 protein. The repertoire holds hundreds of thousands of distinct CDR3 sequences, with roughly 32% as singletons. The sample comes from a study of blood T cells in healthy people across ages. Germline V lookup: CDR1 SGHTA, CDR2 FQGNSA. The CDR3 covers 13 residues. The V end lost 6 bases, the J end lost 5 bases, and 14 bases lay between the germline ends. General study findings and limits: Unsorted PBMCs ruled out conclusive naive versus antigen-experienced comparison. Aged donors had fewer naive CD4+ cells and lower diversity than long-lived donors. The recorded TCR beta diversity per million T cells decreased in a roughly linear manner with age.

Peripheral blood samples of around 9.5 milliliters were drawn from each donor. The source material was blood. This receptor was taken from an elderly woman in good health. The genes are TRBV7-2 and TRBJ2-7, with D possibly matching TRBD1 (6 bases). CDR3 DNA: TGTGCCAGCAGTTACAGGGTGAGGGACGAGCAGTACTTC. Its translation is CASSYRVRDEQYF.